Each of the 5 T cell receptor beta chains below was sequenced from the same sample in a study of T cells in Graves' hyperthyroidism and ophthalmopathy. Using RNA transcripts as the source, TCR beta CDR3 regions were amplified. TCR CDR3 regions were first amplified by RT-PCR with HTBI primers. TCRdb analysed the multiplex PCR reads with MiXCR anew, one entry per CDR3 protein. The sample shows about 270,000 distinct CDR3 sequences, approximately 21% of them seen only once. Sequenced input: blood. Receptor source: a man between 25 and 39 years old with Graves' ophthalmopathy.

The V call is TRBV24-1, the J call TRBJ1-2; no clear D. The V end was cut by 5 bases, the J end by 3 bases, with 9 bases between. The CDR3 loop spans 13 amino acids. In germline, CDR1 is KGHDR, CDR2 SFDVKD. The CDR3 DNA reads as TGTGCCACCAGTGGGCAGAATTACTATGGCTACACCTTC. Translating gives CATSGQNYYGYTF.

Concerning this clonotype: Since a much larger clone is just one base distant, this may be a read error. J is TRBJ2-3 and V is TRBV6-2 or TRBV6-3; 8 bases match TRBD2. Germline CDR1 is MNHEY and CDR2 is SVGEGT. This CDR3 is 18 amino acids long. After removal of 0 bases from V and 5 bases from J, the junction contained 13 bases not matched to a gene. CDR3 sequence reads: CASSYSIRCGGLGDTQYF. CDR3 in DNA: TGTGCCAGCAGTTACTCGATCCGATGTGGGGGACTAGGAGATACGCAGTATTTT.

The gene calls are TRBV20-1 and TRBJ2-7, with 7 bases fitting TRBD1. Germline CDR1 and CDR2: DFQATT and SNEGSKA (reference sequence). This CDR3 spans 16 amino acids. V gave up 2 bases and J gave up 3 bases; unmatched junction bases: 13. CDR3 residues: CSARPLLQGSVYEQYF. DNA for the CDR3: TGCAGTGCTAGACCCCTCCTACAGGGGTCGGTCTACGAGCAGTACTTC.

In its sample, this clonotype was seen a few times. J is TRBJ2-6 and V is TRBV15; D may be TRBD2 (6 bases). Trimming removed 0 bases from V and 0 bases from J, with 15 bases in between. This CDR3 has 19 amino acids. Germline V gene sequence: CDR1 LNHNV, CDR2 YYDKDF (reference sequence). In DNA, the CDR3 is TGTGCCACCAGCAGAGATCGAAGTAGCGGCAACTCTGGGGCCAACGTCCTGACTTTC. Its protein product is CATSRDRSSGNSGANVLTF.

This clonotype showed up just a few times. The chain combines TRBV2 with TRBJ2-1; D is ambiguous. Germline V gene lookup returns CDR1 SNHLY and CDR2 FYNNEI. CDR3 length: 12 residues. V dropped 6 bases and J dropped 6 bases, with 9 bases sitting between them. The DNA of the CDR3 is TGTGCCAGCAGCTATGTTGGCAATGAGCAGTTCTTC. It translates to CASSYVGNEQFF.